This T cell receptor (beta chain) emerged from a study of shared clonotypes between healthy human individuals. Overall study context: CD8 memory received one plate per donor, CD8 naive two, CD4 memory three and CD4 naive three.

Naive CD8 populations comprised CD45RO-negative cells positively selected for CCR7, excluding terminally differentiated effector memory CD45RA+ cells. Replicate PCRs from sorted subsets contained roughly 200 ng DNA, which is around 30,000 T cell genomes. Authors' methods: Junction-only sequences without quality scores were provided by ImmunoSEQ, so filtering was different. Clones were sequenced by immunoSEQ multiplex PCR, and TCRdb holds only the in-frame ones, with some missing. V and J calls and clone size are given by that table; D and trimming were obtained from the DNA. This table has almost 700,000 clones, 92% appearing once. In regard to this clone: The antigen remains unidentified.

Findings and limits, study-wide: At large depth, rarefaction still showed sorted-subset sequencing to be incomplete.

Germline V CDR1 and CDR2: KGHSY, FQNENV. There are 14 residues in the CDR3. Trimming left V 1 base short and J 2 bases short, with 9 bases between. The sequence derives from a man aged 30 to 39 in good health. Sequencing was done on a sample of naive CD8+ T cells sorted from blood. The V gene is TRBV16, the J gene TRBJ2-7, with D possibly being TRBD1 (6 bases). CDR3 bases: TGTGCCAGCAGCCAATTAACAGGGACCTACGAGCAGTACTTC. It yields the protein CASSQLTGTYEQYF. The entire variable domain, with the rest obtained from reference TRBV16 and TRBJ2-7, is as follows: GEEVAQTPKHLVRGEGQKAKLYCAPIKGHSYVFWYQQVLKNEFKFLISFQNENVFDETGMPKERFSAKCLPNSPCSLEIQATKLEDSAVYFCASSQLTGTYEQYFGPGTRLTVT.